These 6 T cell receptor beta chains were sequenced from one sample in a study of memory CD4+ T cells and cytomegalovirus serostatus. Single viable CD3+CD4+CD8-CD45RO+ cells were sorted as the memory CD4+ T cells. Measured with immunoSEQ multiplex PCR; TCRdb has only the in-frame clones, and not every one. The sample yields around 41,000 clones, approximately 80% seen once. Sequencing was done on a sample of memory CD4+ T cells from blood. These receptors were collected from an adult in good health and CMV-seronegative.

The gene calls are TRBV28 and TRBJ2-7, with TRBD2 as a possible D gene (5 bases). The germline gives CDR1 MDHEN, CDR2 SYDVKM. The CDR3 consists of 12 residues. The V end lost 1 base, the J end lost 7 bases, and 8 bases lay between the germline ends. DNA for the CDR3: TGTGCCAGCAGTTTATACAAGCGGGAGCAGTACTTC. Translation gives CASSLYKREQYF.

This sequence joins TRBV19 and TRBJ2-3; 7 bases are shared with TRBD1. With V trimmed by 8 bases and J by 1 base, 6 bases remained unmatched. CDR1 LNHDA and CDR2 SQIVND come from the germline V gene (reference sequence). This CDR3 comprises 14 residues. In nucleotides, the CDR3 is TGTGCCAGTCGCAGGGGGAAAGGCACAGATACGCAGTATTTT. Its translation is CASRRGKGTDTQYF.

V and J are TRBV4-1 and TRBJ2-7; the D gene is possibly TRBD1 (6 bases). Trimming cost V 4 bases and J 2 bases, with 9 bases left between them. Germline values: CDR1 MGHRA, CDR2 YSYEKL. The CDR3 spans 13 residues. The CDR3 region has the DNA TGCGCCAGCAGCCTCGGACAGACCTACGAGCAGTACTTC. Amino acid sequence: CASSLGQTYEQYF.

The J gene is TRBJ1-2, the V gene TRBV6-6; TRBD1 might be the D (5 bases). The CDR3 loop spans 16 amino acids. Trimming stripped 4 bases from V and 0 bases from J, with 15 bases between. Germline V gene sequence: CDR1 MNHNY, CDR2 SVGAGI (reference sequence). The CDR3 spells CASSSPPGRANYGYTF. DNA for the CDR3: TGTGCCAGCAGTTCCCCTCCTGGCAGGGCTAACTATGGCTACACCTTC.

The rearrangement joins TRBV5-4 to TRBJ1-2; 7 positions agree with TRBD1. Germline trimming cut 0 bases from V and 4 bases from J; bases unmatched to any gene: 9. CDR3 length equals 16 residues. Germline V gene data show CDR1 as SGHNT and CDR2 as YYREEE (reference sequence). The CDR3 DNA is TGTGCCAGCAGCTTGGCCTCCACAGGGGCCGGCTATGGCTACACCTTC. It yields the protein CASSLASTGAGYGYTF.

The chain recombines TRBV10-3 with TRBJ2-3; TRBD2 matches at 8 bases. V was pared by 3 bases and J by 5 bases, with 10 bases of the junction left unmatched. The CDR3 sequence is 16 residues long. The germline CDR1 and CDR2 sequences are ENHRY and SYGVKD. CDR3 amino acids: CAISEIGGRSVDTQYF. CDR3 nucleotides: TGTGCCATCAGTGAAATCGGCGGGAGGTCTGTAGATACGCAGTATTTT.